This T cell receptor beta chain is drawn from a study of shared clonotypes between healthy human individuals. The CDR3 loop spans 14 amino acids. The germline gives CDR1 MDHEN, CDR2 SYDVKM. V lost 5 bases and J lost 6, with 17 bases in between. This clone was counted a single time. Antigen specificity is unknown. Overall study results and limits: Genetic and exposure-history diversity was limited by the few donors.

The table came from immunoSEQ multiplex PCR; TCRdb's copy has only in-frame clones and leaves some out. The sample includes 170,000 or so clones, 65% to 70% of them seen just once. The chain uses TRBV28 and TRBJ2-7, with a weak D call TRBD2 (6 bases). The source is a man aged 30 to 39 in good health. Sequencing was carried out using memory CD4+ T cells sorted from blood. The subset here: CD45RA-negative fraction. CDR3 in DNA: TGTGCCAGCAGTCCTCTTTGGGACTTTGCCGAGCAGTACTTC. Its translation is CASSPLWDFAEQYF.